This T cell receptor beta chain was sequenced in a study of blood T cell repertoires in COVID-19. Background on the study: Some COVID-19 samples were acute and others convalescent; all came from the United States, Italy and Spain. PBMCs, B-cell-depleted T cells, or T cells were the source of the cDNA or gDNA that made up the material.

Trimming took off 4 bases at V and 6 bases at J, with 13 bases between the two ends. This CDR3 spans 13 amino acids. The germline CDR1 and CDR2 sequences are SGHNT and YYREEE (reference sequence). Original handling: Reference gene primer amplification yielded estimated nucleated cell counts. The method was immunoSEQ multiplex PCR; TCRdb's version includes in-frame clones alone and lacks a portion of them. The DNA was the basis for D and trimming; V, J and clone size are from that table. The sample lists some 150,000 clones, about 85% occurring once. The sample was peripheral blood. This receptor was taken from a woman aged 60-75 years with active or convalescent COVID-19. The rearrangement uses TRBV5-4 and TRBJ1-2; no definite D call. The CDR3 region is CASSPRLGDGYTF. In nucleotides, the CDR3 is TGTGCCAGCAGCCCCCGTCTCGGGGATGGCTACACCTTC. Full variable domain (rest looked up from reference TRBV5-4 and TRBJ1-2): ETGVTQSPTHLIKTRGQQVTLRCSSQSGHNTVSWYQQALGQGPQFIFQYYREEENGRGNFPPRFSGLQFPNYSSELNVNALELDDSALYLCASSPRLGDGYTFGSGTRLTVV.